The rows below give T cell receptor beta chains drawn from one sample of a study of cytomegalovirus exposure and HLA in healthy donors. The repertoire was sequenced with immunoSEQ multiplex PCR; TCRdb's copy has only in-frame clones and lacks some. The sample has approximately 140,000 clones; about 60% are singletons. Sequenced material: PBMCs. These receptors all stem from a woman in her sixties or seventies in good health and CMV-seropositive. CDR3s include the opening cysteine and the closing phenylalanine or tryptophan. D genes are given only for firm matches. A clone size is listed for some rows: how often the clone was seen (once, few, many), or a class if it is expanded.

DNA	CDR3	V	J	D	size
TGTGCCATCAGTGGGGTGGGTGGGGCCTCCTCCTACGAGCAGTACTTC	CAISGVGGASSYEQYF	TRBV10-3	TRBJ2-7	-	-
TGTGCCAGCAGCTTAAGTCCAGGGGGGACTGAAGCTTTCTTT	CASSLSPGGTEAFF	TRBV7-3	TRBJ1-1	TRBD1	-
TGTGCCAGCAGCAAAGATAAGGGACAGCGGAGAACTGGAAACACCATATATTTT	CASSKDKGQRRTGNTIYF	TRBV21-1	TRBJ1-3	-	-
TGCGCCAGCAGCGACCGGGACTTTCAGGAGACCCAGTACTTC	CASSDRDFQETQYF	TRBV5-1	TRBJ2-5	-	-
TGCGCCAGCAGCTTGGACCCACTAGCGGGAGGGACAGATACGCAGTATTTT	CASSLDPLAGGTDTQYF	TRBV5-1	TRBJ2-3	TRBD2	-
TGTGCCAGCAGCTTAACCCGACAGGGGGCTTTCCAAGAGACCCAGTACTTC	CASSLTRQGAFQETQYF	TRBV7-9	TRBJ2-5	TRBD1	few
TGTGCCAGCAGTTTAGGGCGGGAGTTCATTGTAAACGAGCAGTACTTC	CASSLGREFIVNEQYF	TRBV6-5	TRBJ2-7	TRBD2	-
TGTGCCAGCAGTTTATGGGGGGGACTAGCGGGAACTCTTGAGCAGTTCTTC	CASSLWGGLAGTLEQFF	TRBV28	TRBJ2-1	TRBD2	-
TGTGCCAGCAGCTACCCGCCGGGCTACGAGCAGTACTTC	CASSYPPGYEQYF	TRBV5-4	TRBJ2-7	-	-
TGCGCCAGCAGCCAAGATTGGGGGCCGACCTACGAGCAGTACTTC	CASSQDWGPTYEQYF	TRBV4-3	TRBJ2-7	-	-
TGTGCCAGCAGTTTAGTAGAAGCGTACTACAATGAGCAGTTCTTC	CASSLVEAYYNEQFF	TRBV28	TRBJ2-1	-	-
TGTGCCATCAGTGGACAGGCTAATTCACCCCTCCACTTT	CAISGQANSPLHF	TRBV10-3	TRBJ1-6	-	-
TGTGCCAGCAGTTACACTCTAGCGGGAGGGGAGACCCAGTACTTC	CASSYTLAGGETQYF	TRBV6-6	TRBJ2-5	TRBD2	few
TGTGCCAGCAGCGTCCTAGGACAAGGACGCTATGGCTACACCTTC	CASSVLGQGRYGYTF	TRBV9	TRBJ1-2	-	once
TGTGCCAGCAGCTTAGTGAGGACTAGCGGAGCCTACGAGCAGTACTTC	CASSLVRTSGAYEQYF	TRBV7-9	TRBJ2-7	TRBD2	once
TGTGCCATCAAGATGGACAGAACCGCATACGAGCAGTACTTC	CAIKMDRTAYEQYF	TRBV10-3	TRBJ2-7	-	-
TGTGCCAGCAGCGGGAGGGACGGCCGGTTCGAGCAGTTCTTC	CASSGRDGRFEQFF	TRBV14	TRBJ2-1	TRBD2	-
TGCGCCAGCAGCTTGGCCCTAGCGGGAGCAACTGATACGCAGTATTTT	CASSLALAGATDTQYF	TRBV5-1	TRBJ2-3	TRBD2	few
TGTGCCAGCAGTTTTGGCAGGGGGTCGACTAATGAAAAACTGTTTTTT	CASSFGRGSTNEKLFF	TRBV28	TRBJ1-4	TRBD1	-
TGTGCCACCAGCAGAGGTGGGACAGGGAAGGGGGGCGCTGAAGCTTTCTTT	CATSRGGTGKGGAEAFF	TRBV15	TRBJ1-1	TRBD1	few
TGTGCCAGCAGCTTGCCTAACACGGGACTGATCTACGAGCAGTACTTC	CASSLPNTGLIYEQYF	TRBV7-9	TRBJ2-7	-	-
TGTGCCAGCAGCCCCGGTTCGGGACAGGTCGCCTACGAGCAGTACTTC	CASSPGSGQVAYEQYF	TRBV27	TRBJ2-7	TRBD1	-
TGTGCCAGCAGTTTCACTAGCGGGTACTACAATGAGCAGTTCTTC	CASSFTSGYYNEQFF	TRBV28	TRBJ2-1	TRBD2	few
TGCGCCAGCAGCTTGGGGACAGGGGGCACTGAAGCTTTCTTT	CASSLGTGGTEAFF	TRBV5-1	TRBJ1-1	TRBD1	-